This is a list of T cell receptor beta chains from one sample in a study of T cells after yellow fever vaccination. TCRdb processed the 5' RACE reads anew with MiXCR; each CDR3 protein has one entry. The sample lists 450,000 to 550,000 distinct CDR3 sequences, roughly 21% seen once, with roughly an eighth in the top ten. The starting material was PBMCs, obtained 15 days after the yellow fever booster vaccination. Receptors originate from a young man who received the YFV17D yellow fever vaccine. The conserved cysteine and the conserved F or W are not part of the CDR3 here. D genes are given only for firm matches. Some rows have no size entry. The others give once, few or many, or a class for an expanded clone.

V | D | size | CDR3
TRBV20-1 | TRBD2 | - | SANPLAGYYNEQF
TRBV7-3 | - | - | ASSLRGDSPLH
TRBV5-1 | - | few | ASTFQYGTTYEQY
TRBV18 | TRBD2 | few | ASSPQLAGGAYEQY
TRBV20-1 | TRBD2 | few | SAIGTSGGRTYNEQF
TRBV6-1 | TRBD1 | few | ASSGTGGYGYT
TRBV5-5 | TRBD2 | - | ASSIRTSGNNEQF
TRBV6-5 | TRBD2 | many | ASSYFPVGGEQF
TRBV28 | TRBD1 | - | ASSFGGQAYEQY
TRBV10-3 | - | few | AIKTSWDEQF
TRBV29-1 | - | - | SVEDGKQY
TRBV12-3/TRBV12-4 | TRBD1 | few | ASSGDRGSEAF
TRBV9 | TRBD1 | - | ASSVTGGQETQY
TRBV28 | TRBD1 | - | ASSIGTGFQETQY
TRBV5-4 | TRBD2 | once | ASSPITSGRFDEQF
TRBV9 | - | few | ASSVSVASTDTQY
TRBV12-5 | - | many | ASGRDDYTEAF
TRBV29-1 | TRBD2 | once | SVGYRLAGDGEQF
TRBV3-1 | - | - | ASSSTRGPSQPQH
TRBV27 | TRBD1 | - | ASSLWTGKGYEQY
TRBV7-6 | TRBD2 | few | ASSSTSGRAWYEQY
TRBV5-1 | - | few | ASGPRSADKAGELF
TRBV6-1 | - | - | ASSVAGDTYQPQH
TRBV9 | TRBD2 | few | ASSVDLTGGANEQF
TRBV20-1 | TRBD2 | - | SAFWTSGVNEQF
TRBV19 | - | few | ASTHGRGSANYGYT
TRBV20-1 | - | - | SGVPSTDTQY
TRBV5-1 | - | - | ASSRGSEETQY
TRBV9 | - | - | ASSDRDWIGDTQY
TRBV5-1 | TRBD2 | - | ASSFSGEGYNEQF
TRBV7-2 | - | - | ASSEGPSGETQY
TRBV30 | - | - | AWRRENSPLH
TRBV12-3/TRBV12-4 | TRBD1 | - | ASSSGGWDQPQH
TRBV20-1 | TRBD2 | - | SASLAVYNEQF
TRBV9 | TRBD1 | many | ASSSTGGGTEAF
TRBV7-3 | - | - | ASSLRGEDTQY
TRBV7-2 | - | - | ASARNSGANVLT
TRBV25-1 | - | few | ASSEWGVFTEAF
TRBV20-1 | - | - | SARVTADYEQY
TRBV7-2 | - | few | ASSPGTSFGYT
TRBV10-2 | - | few | ASSTISGVEAF
TRBV12-3/TRBV12-4 | - | - | ASSLYRDSNTEAF
TRBV15 | - | - | ATSTGLTAYNEQF
TRBV7-2 | TRBD2 | - | ASSTGTSGMQY
TRBV25-1 | TRBD2 | few | ASRAGGAYGTGELF
TRBV27 | - | few | ASKLEGGKNTGELF
TRBV11-2 | - | few | ASSLVPRTYGYT
TRBV18 | - | many | ASSRDNRQETQY